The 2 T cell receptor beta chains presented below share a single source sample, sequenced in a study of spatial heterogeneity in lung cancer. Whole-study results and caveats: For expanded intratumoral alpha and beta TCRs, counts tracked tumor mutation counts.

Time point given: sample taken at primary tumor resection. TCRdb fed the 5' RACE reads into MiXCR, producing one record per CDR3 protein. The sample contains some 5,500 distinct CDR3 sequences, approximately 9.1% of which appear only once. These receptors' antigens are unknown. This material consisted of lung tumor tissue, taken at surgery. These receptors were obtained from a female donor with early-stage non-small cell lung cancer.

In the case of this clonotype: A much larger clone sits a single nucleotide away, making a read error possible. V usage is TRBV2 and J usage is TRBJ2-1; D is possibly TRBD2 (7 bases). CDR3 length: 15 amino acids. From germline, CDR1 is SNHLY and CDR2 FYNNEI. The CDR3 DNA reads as TGTGCCAGCAGTGAATTCACTTGGCGGGGGCCTGAGCAGTTATTC. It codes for CASSEFTWRGPEQLF.

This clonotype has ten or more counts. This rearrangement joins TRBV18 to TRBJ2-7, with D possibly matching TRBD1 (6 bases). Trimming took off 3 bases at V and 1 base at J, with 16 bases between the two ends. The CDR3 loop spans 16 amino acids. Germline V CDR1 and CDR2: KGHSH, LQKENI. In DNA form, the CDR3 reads TGTGCCAGCTCACCGGGCCCGGGACACCAGTCCTACGAGCAGTACTTC. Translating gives CASSPGPGHQSYEQYF.